The T cell receptor (beta chain) described here comes from a study of blood T cell repertoires in COVID-19. Looking at the study overall: Some COVID-19 samples were acute and others convalescent; all came from the United States, Italy and Spain. From T cells, B-cell-depleted T cells, or PBMCs came the material, which was cDNA or gDNA.

TCRdb keeps only in-frame clones here, not all; method: immunoSEQ multiplex PCR. The table lists a few hundred thousand clones, around 85% of them singletons, with approximately 11% in the top ten. Germline CDR1 KGHDR, CDR2 SFDVKD. V lost 3 bases, J lost 9 bases, and 4 bases stayed unmatched. This CDR3 is 15 amino acids long. V is TRBV24-1 and J is TRBJ2-2, with 12 bases lining up with TRBD1. Sequencing input: peripheral blood. This TCR derives from a woman aged 70-85 years with acute or convalescent COVID-19. The CDR3 sequence: CATSDPGTGGRELFF. The CDR3 bases are TGTGCCACCAGTGATCCCGGGACAGGGGGCAGGGAGCTGTTTTTT.